This T cell receptor beta chain is drawn from a study of T cells in Graves' hyperthyroidism and ophthalmopathy. The CDR3 loop spans 16 amino acids. V dropped 6 bases and J dropped 3 bases, with 18 bases sitting between them. Per germline, CDR1 MNHEY and CDR2 SVGEGT. TCR beta CDR3 sequences were amplified from RNA transcripts. TCR CDR3 regions were first amplified by RT-PCR with HTBI primers. TCRdb ran MiXCR on the multiplex PCR reads and lists one entry per CDR3 protein. The repertoire holds 300,000 to 400,000 distinct CDR3 sequences, with approximately 13% as singletons. This clonotype was picked up many times.

This receptor was identified in a woman younger than 35 with Graves' hyperthyroidism. This rearrangement joins TRBV6-2 or TRBV6-3 to TRBJ2-4; tentatively, D is TRBD2 (6 bases). The sequencing input was blood. The DNA for the CDR3 is TGTGCCAGCAGGATGCGTTGGGACTGGAACAAAAACATTCAGTACTTC. It codes for CASRMRWDWNKNIQYF.